This T cell receptor (beta chain) was sequenced in a study of identical twins. This CDR3 has 15 residues. CDR1 and CDR2 from the germline V gene are SNHLY and FYNNEI. V lost 2 bases to trimming and J lost 4 bases, with 12 bases between them. MiXCR was run by TCRdb on the 5' RACE reads, yielding one entry per CDR3 protein. This sample yields over 600,000 distinct CDR3 sequences, of which around 20% are seen a single time; about 4.5% belongs to the top ten. This clonotype was observed at least ten times. The sample also formed part of further work on T cells expressing NK-cell markers.

This rearrangement joins TRBV2 to TRBJ2-1; D may match TRBD1 or TRBD2 (5 bases each). The receptor's source is a woman aged 18-29 years in good health. The specimen was PBMCs. The CDR3 sequence: CASSETRGEYNEQFF. DNA of the CDR3: TGTGCCAGCAGTGAAACCCGAGGGGAATACAATGAGCAGTTCTTC. Together with reference TRBV2 and TRBJ2-1, the CDR3 gives the full variable domain: EPEVTQTPSHQVTQMGQEVILRCVPISNHLYFYWYRQILGQKVEFLVSFYNNEISEKSEIFDDQFSVERPDGSNFTLKIRSTKLEDSAMYFCASSETRGEYNEQFFGPGTRLTVL.